This TCR beta chain was documented in a study of identifying expanded T cells in peripheral blood. V shed 5 bases and J shed 8 bases, with 19 bases lying between them. The CDR3 length is 15 residues. CDR1 and CDR2 from the germline V gene are SGHTA and FQGNSA. Study results and caveats: Approximately two-week clone count variance significantly increased as total template count grew. Technical replicates showed about 1.1 changed clones; roughly two weeks 15 to 20; four weeks 19.

This table comes from immunoSEQ multiplex PCR, and its TCRdb copy is limited to in-frame clones, with some not included. Counted here are approximately 110,000 clones, about 89% occurring once; the ten biggest clones make up 16%. This clone has only a few counts. What it binds is unknown. This sequence originates from a person between 18 and 75 years old in good health. Material for sequencing was blood. The chain couples TRBV7-2 to TRBJ1-5; D gene uncertain. The CDR3 nucleotides read TGTGCCAGCAGCCGAGGTTCCGGCCTCCCCGAGCCCCAGCATTTT. It translates to CASSRGSGLPEPQHF.